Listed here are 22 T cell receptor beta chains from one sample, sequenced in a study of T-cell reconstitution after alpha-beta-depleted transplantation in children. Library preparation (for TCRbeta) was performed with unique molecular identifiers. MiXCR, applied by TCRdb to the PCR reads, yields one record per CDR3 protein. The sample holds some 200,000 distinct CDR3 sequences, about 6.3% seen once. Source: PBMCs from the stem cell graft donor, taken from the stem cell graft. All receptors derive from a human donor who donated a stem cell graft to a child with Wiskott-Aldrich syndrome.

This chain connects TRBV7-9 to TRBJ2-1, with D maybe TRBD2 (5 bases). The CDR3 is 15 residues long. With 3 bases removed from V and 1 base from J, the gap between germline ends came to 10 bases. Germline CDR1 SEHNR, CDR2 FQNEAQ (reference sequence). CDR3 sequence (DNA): TGTGCCAGCAGCTTGAGGGAGAGATCCTACAATGAGCAGTTCTTC. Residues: CASSLRERSYNEQFF.

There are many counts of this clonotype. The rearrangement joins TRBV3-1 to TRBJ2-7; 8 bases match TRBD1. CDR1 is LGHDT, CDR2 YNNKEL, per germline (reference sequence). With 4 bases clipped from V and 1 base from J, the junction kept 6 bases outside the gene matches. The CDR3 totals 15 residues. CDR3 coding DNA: TGTGCCAGCAGCCCCCGGGACAGGCCTTCCTACGAGCAGTACTTC. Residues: CASSPRDRPSYEQYF.

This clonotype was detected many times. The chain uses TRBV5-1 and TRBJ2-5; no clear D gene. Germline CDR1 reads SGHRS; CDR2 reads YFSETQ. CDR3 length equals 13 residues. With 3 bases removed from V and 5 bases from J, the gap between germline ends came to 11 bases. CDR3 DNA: TGCGCCAGCAGCTATGGGGTCCAGGAGACCCAGTACTTC. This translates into CASSYGVQETQYF.

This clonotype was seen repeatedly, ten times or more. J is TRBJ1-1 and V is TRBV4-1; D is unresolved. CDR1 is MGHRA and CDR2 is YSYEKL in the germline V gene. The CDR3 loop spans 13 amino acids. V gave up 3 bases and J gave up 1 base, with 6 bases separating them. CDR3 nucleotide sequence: TGCGCCAGCAGCCAGGGTCCGAACACTGAAGCTTTCTTT. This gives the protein CASSQGPNTEAFF.

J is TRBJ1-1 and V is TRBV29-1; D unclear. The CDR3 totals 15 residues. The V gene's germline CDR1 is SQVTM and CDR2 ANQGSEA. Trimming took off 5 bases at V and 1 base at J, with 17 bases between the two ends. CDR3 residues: CSVFRLDAPNTEAFF. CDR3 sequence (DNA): TGCAGCGTTTTTCGATTGGACGCTCCGAACACTGAAGCTTTCTTT.

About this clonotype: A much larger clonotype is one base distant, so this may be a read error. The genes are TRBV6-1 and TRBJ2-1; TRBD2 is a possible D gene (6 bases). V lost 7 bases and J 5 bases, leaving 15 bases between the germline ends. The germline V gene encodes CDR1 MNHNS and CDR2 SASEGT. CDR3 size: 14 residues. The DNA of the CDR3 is TGTGCCAGCATTGGCGGGGAGAGACACAATGAGCAGTTCTTC. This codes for CASIGGERHNEQFF.

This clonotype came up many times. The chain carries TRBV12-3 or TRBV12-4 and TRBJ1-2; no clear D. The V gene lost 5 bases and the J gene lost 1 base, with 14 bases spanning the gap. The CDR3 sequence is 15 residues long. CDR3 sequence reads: CASSHSVTINYGYTF. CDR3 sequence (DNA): TGTGCCAGCAGTCACAGCGTTACCATTAACTATGGCTACACCTTC.

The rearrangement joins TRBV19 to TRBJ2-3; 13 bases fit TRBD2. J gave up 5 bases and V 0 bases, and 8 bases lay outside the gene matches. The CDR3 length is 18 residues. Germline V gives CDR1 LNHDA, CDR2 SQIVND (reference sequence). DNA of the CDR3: TGTGCCAGTAGTATAGATCCCTCGGGACTAGCGGGAAGAGATACGCAGTATTTT. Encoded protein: CASSIDPSGLAGRDTQYF.

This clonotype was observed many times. The CDR3 protein is CATSAGGFRETQYF. CDR3 in DNA: TGTGCCACCAGTGCAGGGGGCTTCCGAGAGACCCAGTACTTC. The V and J genes are TRBV24-1 and TRBJ2-5; 8 bases match TRBD1. The CDR3 covers 14 residues. After removal of 5 bases from V and 4 bases from J, the junction contained 5 bases not matched to a gene. Per germline, CDR1 KGHDR and CDR2 SFDVKD.

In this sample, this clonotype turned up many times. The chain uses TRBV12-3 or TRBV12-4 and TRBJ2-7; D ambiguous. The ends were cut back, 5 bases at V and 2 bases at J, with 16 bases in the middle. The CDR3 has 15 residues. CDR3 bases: TGTGCCAGCAGTGAACCGTATAGTATAACCTACGAGCAGTACTTC. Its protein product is CASSEPYSITYEQYF.

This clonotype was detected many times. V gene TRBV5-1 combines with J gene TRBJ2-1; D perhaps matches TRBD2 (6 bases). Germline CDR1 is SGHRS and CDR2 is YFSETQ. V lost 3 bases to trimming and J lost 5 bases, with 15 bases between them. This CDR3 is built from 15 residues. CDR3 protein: CASSSPGVDHNEQFF. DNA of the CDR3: TGCGCCAGCAGCTCCCCGGGAGTAGACCACAATGAGCAGTTCTTC.

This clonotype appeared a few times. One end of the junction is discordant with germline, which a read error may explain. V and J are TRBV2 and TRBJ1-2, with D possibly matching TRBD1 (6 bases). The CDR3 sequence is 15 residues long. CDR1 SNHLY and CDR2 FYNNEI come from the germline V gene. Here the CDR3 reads CASRPRTDSPYDYTF. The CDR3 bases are TGTGCCAGCAGACCCAGGACGGACAGCCCCTATGACTACACCTTC.

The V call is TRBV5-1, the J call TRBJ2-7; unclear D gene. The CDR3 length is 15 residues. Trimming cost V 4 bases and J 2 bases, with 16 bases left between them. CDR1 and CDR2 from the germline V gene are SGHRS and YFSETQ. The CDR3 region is CASSLDSGEAYEQYF. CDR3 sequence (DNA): TGCGCCAGCAGCCTAGATAGTGGCGAAGCCTACGAGCAGTACTTC.

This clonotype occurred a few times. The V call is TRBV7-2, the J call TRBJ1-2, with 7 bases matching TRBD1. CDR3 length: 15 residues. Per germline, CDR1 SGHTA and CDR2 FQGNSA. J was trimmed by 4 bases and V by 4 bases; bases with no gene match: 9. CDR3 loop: CASSSQGRVSYGYTF. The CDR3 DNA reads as TGTGCCAGCAGCTCACAGGGGCGGGTCAGCTATGGCTACACCTTC.

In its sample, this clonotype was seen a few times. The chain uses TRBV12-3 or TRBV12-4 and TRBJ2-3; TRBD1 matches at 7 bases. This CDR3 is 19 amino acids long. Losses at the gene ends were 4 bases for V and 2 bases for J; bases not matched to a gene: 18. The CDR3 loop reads CASSSPLPRQGEFTDTQYF. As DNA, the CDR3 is TGTGCCAGCAGTTCTCCCTTACCTCGACAGGGCGAATTCACAGATACGCAGTATTTT.

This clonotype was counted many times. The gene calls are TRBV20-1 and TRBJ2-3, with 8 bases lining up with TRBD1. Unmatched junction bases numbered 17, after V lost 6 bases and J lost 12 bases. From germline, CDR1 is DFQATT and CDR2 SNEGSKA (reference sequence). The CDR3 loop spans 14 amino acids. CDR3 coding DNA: TGCAGTGCAACCGACCCGACAGGGGTCAACGCACAGTATTTT. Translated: CSATDPTGVNAQYF.

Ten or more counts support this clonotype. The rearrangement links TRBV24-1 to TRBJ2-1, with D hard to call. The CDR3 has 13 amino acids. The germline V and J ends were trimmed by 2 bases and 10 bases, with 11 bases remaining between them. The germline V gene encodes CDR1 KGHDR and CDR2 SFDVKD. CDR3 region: CATSDSHREEQFF. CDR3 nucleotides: TGTGCCACCAGTGATTCACATAGAGAGGAGCAGTTCTTC.

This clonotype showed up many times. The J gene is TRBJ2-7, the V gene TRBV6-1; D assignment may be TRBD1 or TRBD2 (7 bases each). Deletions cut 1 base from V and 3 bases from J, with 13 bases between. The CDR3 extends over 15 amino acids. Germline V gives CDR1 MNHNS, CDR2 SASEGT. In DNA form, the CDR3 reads TGTGCCAGCAGTGAAGGACAGGGAGGGTTCTACGAGCAGTACTTC. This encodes CASSEGQGGFYEQYF.

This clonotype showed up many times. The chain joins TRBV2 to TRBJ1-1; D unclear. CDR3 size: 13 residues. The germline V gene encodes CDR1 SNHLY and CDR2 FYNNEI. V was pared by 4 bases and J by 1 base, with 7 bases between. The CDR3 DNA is TGTGCCAGCAGTGGTAGGAGGAACACTGAAGCTTTCTTT. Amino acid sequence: CASSGRRNTEAFF. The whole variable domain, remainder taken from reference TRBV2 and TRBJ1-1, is EPEVTQTPSHQVTQMGQEVILRCVPISNHLYFYWYRQILGQKVEFLVSFYNNEISEKSEIFDDQFSVERPDGSNFTLKIRSTKLEDSAMYFCASSGRRNTEAFFGQGTRLTVV.

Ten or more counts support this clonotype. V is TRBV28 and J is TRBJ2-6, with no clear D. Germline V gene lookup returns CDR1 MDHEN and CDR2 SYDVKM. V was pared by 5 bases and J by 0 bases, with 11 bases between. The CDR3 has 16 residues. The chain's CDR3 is CASSRASISGANVLTF. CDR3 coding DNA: TGTGCCAGCAGTCGGGCGTCCATCTCTGGGGCCAACGTCCTGACTTTC.

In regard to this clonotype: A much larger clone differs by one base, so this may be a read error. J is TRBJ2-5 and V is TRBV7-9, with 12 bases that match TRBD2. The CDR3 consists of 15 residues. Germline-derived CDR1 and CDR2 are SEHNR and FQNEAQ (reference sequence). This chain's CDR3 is CASILAGGPGEIQYF. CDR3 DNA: TGTGCCAGCATTCTAGCGGGAGGGCCTGGAGAGATCCAGTACTTC.

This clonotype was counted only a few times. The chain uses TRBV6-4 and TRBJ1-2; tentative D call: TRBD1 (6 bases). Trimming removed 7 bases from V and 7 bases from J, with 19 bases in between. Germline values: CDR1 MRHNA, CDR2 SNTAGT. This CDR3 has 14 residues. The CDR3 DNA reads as TGTGCCAGCACCCGGGAGGGGGGTTCGAGTGGCTACACCTTC. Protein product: CASTREGGSSGYTF.